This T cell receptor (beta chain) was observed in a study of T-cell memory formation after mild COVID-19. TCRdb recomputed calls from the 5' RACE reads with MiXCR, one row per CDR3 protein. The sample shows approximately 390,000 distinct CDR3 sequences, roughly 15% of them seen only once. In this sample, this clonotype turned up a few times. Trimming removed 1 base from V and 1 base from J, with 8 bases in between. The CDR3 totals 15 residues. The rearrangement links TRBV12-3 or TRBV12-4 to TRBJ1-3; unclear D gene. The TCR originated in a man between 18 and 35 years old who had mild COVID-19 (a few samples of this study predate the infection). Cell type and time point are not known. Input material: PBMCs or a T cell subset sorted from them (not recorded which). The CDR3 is CASSLVPGSGNTIYF. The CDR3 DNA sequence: TGTGCCAGCAGTTTAGTTCCCGGGTCTGGAAACACCATATATTTT.